This entry lists 19 T cell receptor beta chains sequenced from one sample in a study of identical twins. TCRdb recomputed calls from the 5' RACE reads with MiXCR, one row per CDR3 protein. This table holds around 250,000 distinct CDR3 sequences, approximately 12% found once. The same data also went into a second study, on yellow fever vaccine responses in identical twins.

The specimen was memory (CD45RO+) T cells sorted from blood. These receptors all stem from a woman under 30 in good health.

This clonotype has more than one count but fewer than ten. CDR3 amino acids: CASSVPDRGSYNEQFF. The CDR3 DNA is TGTGCCAGTAGTGTCCCGGACAGGGGATCCTACAATGAGCAGTTCTTC. This chain connects TRBV19 to TRBJ2-1, with TRBD1 identical over 9 bases. Germline lookup yields CDR1 LNHDA and CDR2 SQIVND (reference sequence). The V and J ends lost 5 bases and 1 base, in that order; junction bases with no gene match: 6. CDR3 length equals 16 residues.

This clonotype has at least ten counts. The CDR3 DNA is TGTGCCACCAGTGAACGGGACAAAAACTATGGCTACACCTTC. Translated: CATSERDKNYGYTF. The chain has TRBV24-1 and TRBJ1-2; tentatively, D is TRBD1 (6 bases). The germline CDR1 and CDR2 sequences are KGHDR and SFDVKD. The V end was cut by 4 bases, the J end by 2 bases, with 10 bases between. The length of the CDR3 is 14 residues.

The chain carries TRBV11-2 and TRBJ2-5, with 11 bases lining up with TRBD2. V shed 4 bases, J shed 5 bases, and the junction held 6 bases outside the gene matches. Germline CDR1 SGHAT, CDR2 FQNNGV. The CDR3 length is 15 residues. This CDR3 reads CASSSTSGAVETQYF. CDR3 in DNA: TGTGCCAGCAGCTCGACTAGCGGGGCTGTGGAGACCCAGTACTTC.

The chain employs TRBV6-1 and TRBJ1-6; D may be TRBD1 (6 bases). V dropped 7 bases and J dropped 6 bases, with 13 bases sitting between them. The germline gives CDR1 MNHNS, CDR2 SASEGT. This CDR3 comprises 14 residues. CDR3 amino acids: CASTVDRTNSPLHF. The CDR3 DNA follows: TGTGCCAGCACCGTTGACAGGACTAATTCACCCCTCCACTTT.

This clonotype was detected ten times or more. In DNA, the CDR3 is TGTGCCAGCAGTTCTGGGATTAACTATGGCTACACCTTC. Its protein is CASSSGINYGYTF. The V and J genes are TRBV12-3 or TRBV12-4 and TRBJ1-2; D is ambiguous. Trimming removed 4 bases from V and 1 base from J, with 7 bases in between. This CDR3 has 13 amino acids.

This clonotype was detected many times. The CDR3 DNA is TGCAGTGCTGCGGGACCTGACACTGAAGCTTTCTTT. It yields the protein CSAAGPDTEAFF. The chain recombines TRBV20-1 with TRBJ1-1; possible D gene TRBD1, 5 bases. The CDR3 is 12 amino acids. V lost 5 bases, J lost 3 bases, and 10 bases lay in between. Germline values: CDR1 DFQATT, CDR2 SNEGSKA (reference sequence).

V usage is TRBV9 and J usage is TRBJ1-1; tentatively, D is TRBD1 (5 bases). This CDR3 region has 15 residues. Germline V gene lookup returns CDR1 SGDLS and CDR2 YYNGEE. Between the trimmed V and J ends, which lost 3 bases and 3 bases, there was a span of 15 bases. CDR3 nucleotides: TGTGCCAGCAGCGCCCGGACGGGAGGGGACACTGAAGCTTTCTTT. Amino acid sequence: CASSARTGGDTEAFF.

The V call is TRBV4-1, the J call TRBJ2-7, with TRBD2 matching 7 bases. V lost 2 bases and J lost 6; bases outside the gene matches: 7. This CDR3 is 14 amino acids long. Germline V gives CDR1 MGHRA, CDR2 YSYEKL. The CDR3 sequence is CASSQSKTSFEQYF. The CDR3 DNA is TGCGCCAGCAGCCAATCGAAGACTAGCTTCGAGCAGTACTTC.

This rearrangement joins TRBV28 to TRBJ1-1; D ambiguous. There are 12 residues in the CDR3. Looked up from germline, CDR1 is MDHEN and CDR2 is SYDVKM. Trimming took off 6 bases at V and 2 bases at J, with 7 bases between the two ends. In DNA form, the CDR3 reads TGTGCCAGCAGACAGCGCAACACTGAAGCTTTCTTT. This sequence encodes CASRQRNTEAFF.

The CDR3 coding sequence is TGCAGCGTTGAAATAGCCGCGAACACTGAAGCTTTCTTT. It specifies CSVEIAANTEAFF. This chain uses TRBV29-1 with TRBJ1-1; no clear D. This CDR3 contains 13 residues. The V gene lost 2 bases and the J gene lost 1 base, with 8 bases spanning the gap. CDR1 is SQVTM, CDR2 ANQGSEA, per germline.

This clonotype has just a few counts. The chain is built from TRBV5-4 and TRBJ2-6; D gene unclear. CDR1 and CDR2 (germline): SGHNT, YYREEE (reference sequence). V was trimmed by 1 base and J by 3 bases, leaving 8 bases between them. The CDR3 has 15 amino acids. The CDR3 region is CASSLSGYGANVLTF. CDR3 sequence (DNA): TGTGCCAGCAGCTTGTCCGGGTATGGGGCCAACGTCCTGACTTTC.

This clonotype was seen only a few times. The chain joins TRBV7-6 to TRBJ2-3, with 11 bases identical to TRBD2. The ends lost 5 bases at V and 2 bases at J; junction bases unmatched: 6. CDR3 size: 16 residues. Germline assignment: CDR1 SGHVS and CDR2 FNYEAQ. Here the CDR3 reads CASSPRLAGTTDTQYF. In DNA, the CDR3 is TGTGCCAGCAGCCCCCGACTAGCGGGGACCACAGATACGCAGTATTTT.

The rearrangement links TRBV28 to TRBJ1-2; 12 bases match TRBD1. The V segment lost 6 bases and the J segment 10 bases; nucleotides outside the gene matches: 12. Germline V lookup: CDR1 MDHEN, CDR2 SYDVKM. The CDR3 totals 15 residues. DNA for the CDR3: TGTGCCAGCAGCGGGGTACAGGGGACAGGGGGCTCCTACACCTTC. It codes for CASSGVQGTGGSYTF.

Regarding this clonotype: A read error may produce the germline difference seen at one junction end. The chain carries TRBV28 and TRBJ2-7; D is perhaps TRBD2 (6 bases). The CDR3 spans 18 residues. Germline assignment: CDR1 MDHEN and CDR2 SYDVKM. The CDR3 DNA sequence: TGTGCCAGCAGTCCCACAACCCAAGGACTACTACAATCCTCCGAGCAGTACTTC. Encoded protein: CASSPTTQGLLQSSEQYF.

As DNA, the CDR3 is TGTGCCAGCACCGGCGGATTACGCACAGATACGCAGTATTTT. Translating it yields CASTGGLRTDTQYF. The chain joins TRBV2 to TRBJ2-3; D is ambiguous. V lost 7 bases, J lost 1 base, and 12 bases lay in between. Germline assignment: CDR1 SNHLY and CDR2 FYNNEI. This CDR3 comprises 14 residues.

J is TRBJ1-1 and V is TRBV5-5; unclear D gene. Trimming took 5 bases from V and 6 from J, leaving 8 bases between them. The CDR3 runs to 11 residues. Germline V gene sequence: CDR1 SGHKS, CDR2 YYEKEE (reference sequence). CDR3 sequence reads: CASRVKAEAFF. DNA of the CDR3: TGTGCCAGCAGAGTAAAGGCTGAAGCTTTCTTT.

Many counts were recorded for this clonotype. The chain recombines TRBV24-1 with TRBJ2-6, with D possibly TRBD2 on 6 matching bases. The CDR3 has 13 amino acids. The germline gives CDR1 KGHDR, CDR2 SFDVKD. V was trimmed by 11 bases and J by 1 base, leaving 8 bases between them. CDR3 region: CAIGGSGANVLTF. Here the CDR3 DNA reads TGTGCCATCGGGGGTTCTGGGGCCAACGTCCTGACTTTC.

This clonotype was counted at least ten times. The chain is built from TRBV7-6 and TRBJ1-5; D call uncertain. The CDR3 runs 13 residues. Germline V lookup: CDR1 SGHVS, CDR2 FNYEAQ. Trimming shortened V by 1 base and J by 7 bases, and 8 bases separated the two germline ends. Written as DNA, the CDR3 is TGTGCCAGCAGCTTAGGAGCTGGCCAGCCCCAGCATTTT. Encoded protein: CASSLGAGQPQHF. Variable domain in full (rest from reference TRBV7-6 and TRBJ1-5): GAGVSQSPRYKVTKRGQDVALRCDPISGHVSLYWYRQALGQGPEFLTYFNYEAQQDKSGLPNDRFSAERPEGSISTLTIQRTEQRDSAMYRCASSLGAGQPQHFGDGTRLSIL.

The rearrangement links TRBV28 to TRBJ1-2, with 7 bases aligning to TRBD1. Germline trimming cut 3 bases from V and 4 bases from J; bases unmatched to any gene: 11. CDR1 is MDHEN and CDR2 is SYDVKM in the germline V gene. The CDR3 length is 16 residues. The CDR3 DNA follows: TGTGCCAGCAGTTTGTCGGACAGGCGGGCCCTCTATGGCTACACCTTC. Residues: CASSLSDRRALYGYTF.